The rows below give T cell receptor beta chains drawn from one sample of a study of blood T cell repertoires in COVID-19. TCRdb keeps only in-frame clones here, not all; method: immunoSEQ multiplex PCR. The table has 400,000 to 450,000 clones, 86% seen once. Source material: peripheral blood. These receptors came from a woman aged 25 to 39 with active or convalescent COVID-19. Both conserved end residues are part of each CDR3. The D gene is left open where the match is weak. Clone size appears in some rows only: once, few, many, or a class for an expanded clone.

d_gene: .; v_gene: TRBV2; j_gene: TRBJ1-1; abundance: .; CDR3nt: TGTGCCAGCAGGGGGAGGGACACTGAAGCTTTCTTT; CDR3aa: CASRGRDTEAFF
d_gene: .; v_gene: TRBV19; j_gene: TRBJ2-7; abundance: .; CDR3nt: TGTGCCAGTAGTCCTCTAGGGGGGGACGAGCAGTACTTC; CDR3aa: CASSPLGGDEQYF
d_gene: .; v_gene: TRBV2; j_gene: TRBJ1-1; abundance: .; CDR3nt: TGTGCCAGCGGGGAGACGAGGACCACTGAAGCTTTCTTT; CDR3aa: CASGETRTTEAFF
d_gene: TRBD1; v_gene: TRBV4-1; j_gene: TRBJ1-1; abundance: .; CDR3nt: TGCGCCAGCAGCCAGGAGGGACAGGGGAGAGCTTTCTTT; CDR3aa: CASSQEGQGRAFF
d_gene: TRBD1; v_gene: TRBV5-1; j_gene: TRBJ1-1; abundance: .; CDR3nt: TGCGCCAGCAGCGCTGACACAGGGGGCATCGCTGAAGCTTTCTTT; CDR3aa: CASSADTGGIAEAFF
d_gene: .; v_gene: TRBV29-1; j_gene: TRBJ1-5; abundance: .; CDR3nt: TGCAGCGTTGCCGACAGCCAAAATCAGCCCCAGCATTTT; CDR3aa: CSVADSQNQPQHF
d_gene: TRBD1; v_gene: TRBV6-6; j_gene: TRBJ1-1; abundance: once; CDR3nt: TGTGCCAGCATCAAAGGGACAGGGGTGATGAACACTGAAGCTTTCTTT; CDR3aa: CASIKGTGVMNTEAFF
d_gene: TRBD2; v_gene: TRBV11-2; j_gene: TRBJ2-5; abundance: .; CDR3nt: TGTGCCAGCAGCTACGGCGGGGGGGCCTACCAAGAGACCCAGTACTTC; CDR3aa: CASSYGGGAYQETQYF
d_gene: TRBD1; v_gene: TRBV11-2; j_gene: TRBJ1-1; abundance: .; CDR3nt: TGTGCCAGCAGCTCGGGACAGTTTAACACTGAAGCTTTCTTT; CDR3aa: CASSSGQFNTEAFF
d_gene: TRBD2; v_gene: TRBV6-6; j_gene: TRBJ2-1; abundance: .; CDR3nt: TGTGCCAGCAGTGACGGCGGGGGAAATGAGCAGTTCTTC; CDR3aa: CASSDGGGNEQFF
d_gene: .; v_gene: TRBV15; j_gene: TRBJ1-4; abundance: once; CDR3nt: TGTGCCACCAGCCCTCGGGCAGGGAATGAAAAACTGTTTTTT; CDR3aa: CATSPRAGNEKLFF
d_gene: .; v_gene: TRBV19; j_gene: TRBJ1-5; abundance: .; CDR3nt: TGTGCCAGTAGCGCCCCGAGCCTTCAGGGCAATCAGCCCCAGCATTTT; CDR3aa: CASSAPSLQGNQPQHF
d_gene: .; v_gene: TRBV19; j_gene: TRBJ2-1; abundance: .; CDR3nt: TGTGCCAGTAGTTCGGGGGACCCCAATGAGCAGTTCTTC; CDR3aa: CASSSGDPNEQFF
d_gene: TRBD2; v_gene: TRBV18; j_gene: TRBJ2-1; abundance: .; CDR3nt: TGTGCCAGCTCACCACCGGGACTAGCGGGAAATGAGCAGTTCTTC; CDR3aa: CASSPPGLAGNEQFF
d_gene: .; v_gene: TRBV5-6; j_gene: TRBJ1-1; abundance: .; CDR3nt: TGTGCCAGCAGCGAACAGGGCGCGAACACTGAAGCTTTCTTT; CDR3aa: CASSEQGANTEAFF
d_gene: TRBD1; v_gene: TRBV28; j_gene: TRBJ2-2; abundance: .; CDR3nt: TGTGCCAGCAGTTACGCAGGGGGCAGTTCCGGGGAGCTGTTTTTT; CDR3aa: CASSYAGGSSGELFF
d_gene: .; v_gene: TRBV2; j_gene: TRBJ2-2; abundance: few; CDR3nt: TGTGCCAGCAGTGAAACGTACACGGGGTCGAACACCGGGGAGCTGTTTTTT; CDR3aa: CASSETYTGSNTGELFF
d_gene: TRBD1; v_gene: TRBV6-5; j_gene: TRBJ1-2; abundance: .; CDR3nt: TGTGCCAGCAGGGGGACAGGGACTAACTATGGCTACACCTTC; CDR3aa: CASRGTGTNYGYTF
d_gene: .; v_gene: TRBV12-5; j_gene: TRBJ1-5; abundance: .; CDR3nt: TGTGCTAGTGGTTTGGTACAGACGCGGCAGGGCGTCGAACAGCCCCAGCATTTT; CDR3aa: CASGLVQTRQGVEQPQHF
d_gene: TRBD1; v_gene: TRBV14; j_gene: TRBJ2-2; abundance: once; CDR3nt: TGTGCCAGCAGGCCCTCCGGGACAGGGGCTCCCGGGGAGCTGTTTTTT; CDR3aa: CASRPSGTGAPGELFF
d_gene: .; v_gene: TRBV5-1; j_gene: TRBJ2-7; abundance: .; CDR3nt: TGCGCCAGCAGCGTTACAGGGATTTCCTACGAGCAGTACTTC; CDR3aa: CASSVTGISYEQYF
d_gene: .; v_gene: TRBV27; j_gene: TRBJ1-2; abundance: .; CDR3nt: TGTGCCAGCAGTTTAAATATGAACTATGGCTACACCTTC; CDR3aa: CASSLNMNYGYTF
d_gene: TRBD2; v_gene: TRBV5-1; j_gene: TRBJ2-5; abundance: .; CDR3nt: TGCGCCAGCAGCTCCGGGACTAGCGGGGCCGGGGAGACCCAGTACTTC; CDR3aa: CASSSGTSGAGETQYF
d_gene: .; v_gene: TRBV5-4; j_gene: TRBJ1-1; abundance: .; CDR3nt: TGTGCCAGCAGCTTGGCAGGGGTGGGGACTGAAGCTTTCTTT; CDR3aa: CASSLAGVGTEAFF
d_gene: .; v_gene: TRBV6-4; j_gene: TRBJ1-2; abundance: .; CDR3nt: TGTGCCAGCAACAAGAACCCGGACAGTAACTATGGCTACACCTTC; CDR3aa: CASNKNPDSNYGYTF